A selection of T cell receptor beta chains follows, all from one sample in a study of blood T cell repertoires in COVID-19. Clones were read by immunoSEQ multiplex PCR, and TCRdb kept only the in-frame ones, dropping some. The table records approximately 300,000 clones, more than 75% of them present only once. Input material: peripheral blood. The receptors originated from a man over 45 with active or convalescent COVID-19. CDR3s include the opening cysteine and the closing phenylalanine or tryptophan. A D gene is named only where the DNA matches it firmly. Expanded clones are given a class, and other clones once, few, many or no size at all.

CDR3 protein,CDR3 DNA,clone size,D gene,CDR3 length,J gene,V gene
CASSPGDRGLNEQFF,TGTGCCAGCAGCCCGGGGGACAGGGGGCTAAATGAGCAGTTCTTC,NA,TRBD1,15,TRBJ2-1,TRBV6-6
CASSPGQYNSPLHF,TGTGCCAGCTCACCTGGGCAGTATAATTCACCCCTCCACTTT,NA,NA,14,TRBJ1-6,TRBV18
CASSSGQGNTEAFF,TGTGCCAGCAGCTCTGGACAGGGGAACACTGAAGCTTTCTTT,NA,TRBD1,14,TRBJ1-1,TRBV3-1/TRBV3-2
CASLRTGGYNSPLHF,TGCGCCAGCTTGCGGACAGGGGGCTATAATTCACCCCTCCACTTT,NA,TRBD1,15,TRBJ1-6,TRBV10-2
CASSLDRDMANVLTF,TGTGCCAGCAGTTTGGACCGGGACATGGCCAACGTCCTGACTTTC,NA,NA,15,TRBJ2-6,TRBV2
CASLPVDTGELFF,TGTGCCAGCCTCCCGGTGGACACCGGGGAGCTGTTTTTT,NA,NA,13,TRBJ2-2,TRBV7-8
CSVRSGNNQPQHF,TGCAGCGTCCGTTCCGGGAACAATCAGCCCCAGCATTTT,NA,NA,13,TRBJ1-5,TRBV29-1
CASPEGAFKDYTGELFF,TGCGCCAGCCCGGAGGGGGCCTTTAAAGATTACACCGGGGAGCTGTTTTTT,NA,NA,17,TRBJ2-2,TRBV10-1
CASSWGGLAGEETQYF,TGCGCCAGCAGCTGGGGTGGACTAGCGGGAGAAGAGACCCAGTACTTC,once,TRBD2,16,TRBJ2-5,TRBV5-1
CASSLGDRGNGEKLFF,TGTGCCAGCAGCTTAGGGGATCGGGGGAATGGGGAAAAACTGTTTTTT,NA,NA,16,TRBJ1-4,TRBV7-9
CASSFREEFSPLHF,TGCGCCAGCAGCTTCAGGGAGGAGTTTTCACCCCTCCACTTT,few,NA,14,TRBJ1-6,TRBV5-1
CASSFVRLADPSDTQYF,TGTGCCAGCAGCTTTGTAAGACTAGCGGACCCTAGTGATACGCAGTATTTT,NA,TRBD2,17,TRBJ2-3,TRBV7-2
CASSRGQGDSPLHF,TGTGCCAGCAGTCGCGGACAGGGGGATTCACCCCTCCACTTT,NA,TRBD1,14,TRBJ1-6,TRBV2
CASSRTEDTQYF,TGCGCCAGCAGTCGAACCGAGGATACGCAGTATTTT,once,NA,12,TRBJ2-3,TRBV5-1
CASSPRAGQGAWTEAFF,TGTGCCAGCTCACCAAGAGCGGGACAGGGGGCTTGGACTGAAGCTTTCTTT,once,TRBD1,17,TRBJ1-1,TRBV18
CASSQGQGAMGTEAFF,TGTGCCAGCTCACAGGGACAGGGGGCGATGGGCACTGAAGCTTTCTTT,NA,TRBD1,16,TRBJ1-1,TRBV18
CASKGGYQPQHF,TGTGCCAGCAAAGGGGGCTATCAGCCCCAGCATTTT,NA,TRBD1,12,TRBJ1-5,TRBV6-6
CASKSGDVGQPQHF,TGTGCCAGCAAATCAGGGGATGTCGGACAGCCCCAGCATTTT,once,NA,14,TRBJ1-5,TRBV6-6
CASSKRESSYNEQFF,TGTGCCAGCAGCAAGCGGGAGAGCTCCTACAATGAGCAGTTCTTC,NA,TRBD2,15,TRBJ2-1,TRBV6-5
CASRRGPNQPQHF,TGTGCCAGCAGACGGGGTCCAAATCAGCCCCAGCATTTT,NA,NA,13,TRBJ1-5,TRBV2
CASSVLAGASYEQYF,TGTGCCAGCAGCGTGCTAGCGGGGGCCTCCTACGAGCAGTACTTC,NA,TRBD2,15,TRBJ2-7,TRBV11-1
CASTLSGNTEAFF,TGTGCCAGCACCCTAAGCGGAAACACTGAAGCTTTCTTT,NA,NA,13,TRBJ1-1,TRBV25-1
CASSHRGVDEQFF,TGTGCCAGCAGTCACAGGGGGGTGGATGAGCAGTTCTTC,NA,TRBD1,13,TRBJ2-1,TRBV6-2/TRBV6-3
CASSSRFGRGAYNEQFF,TGTGCCAGCAGCTCCCGGTTTGGGCGGGGGGCCTACAATGAGCAGTTCTTC,NA,TRBD2,17,TRBJ2-1,TRBV7-9
CASTYGPESYEQYF,TGTGCCAGCACTTACGGCCCTGAATCCTACGAGCAGTACTTC,NA,NA,14,TRBJ2-7,TRBV6-5
CASSSGHSGSGELFF,TGTGCCAGCAGCTCGGGACACTCAGGGTCCGGGGAGCTGTTTTTT,NA,NA,15,TRBJ2-2,TRBV5-5
CASSPRAGNNYGYTF,TGTGCCAGCTCACCGCGAGCCGGGAATAACTATGGCTACACCTTC,NA,NA,15,TRBJ1-2,TRBV18
CAISENKRDGILEQYF,TGTGCCATCAGTGAGAATAAGCGGGATGGTATCTTGGAGCAGTACTTC,NA,TRBD2,16,TRBJ2-7,TRBV10-3
CASRQGEYEQYF,TGTGCCAGCAGGCAGGGGGAATACGAGCAGTACTTC,NA,TRBD1,12,TRBJ2-7,TRBV28
CASSESTSGTYEQYF,TGCGCCAGCAGTGAGTCTACTAGCGGTACCTACGAGCAGTACTTC,NA,TRBD2,15,TRBJ2-7,TRBV10-1
CASSESLGDSGNTIYF,TGCGCCAGCAGTGAGTCCCTAGGAGATTCTGGAAACACCATATATTTT,NA,NA,16,TRBJ1-3,TRBV10-1
CASSLGRGNQPQHF,TGTGCCAGCAGCTTAGGACGGGGCAATCAGCCCCAGCATTTT,NA,NA,14,TRBJ1-5,TRBV7-2
CASSLSGGLEKLFF,TGTGCCAGCAGTTTATCGGGGGGGCTCGAAAAACTGTTTTTT,NA,NA,14,TRBJ1-4,TRBV28
CASSFYDGGSYEQYF,TGCGCCAGCAGCTTCTATGACGGGGGTTCCTACGAGCAGTACTTC,few,NA,15,TRBJ2-7,TRBV5-1
CASSPELVAMNTEAFF,TGTGCCAGCAGCCCCGAATTGGTGGCAATGAACACTGAAGCTTTCTTT,NA,NA,16,TRBJ1-1,TRBV11-2
CASSEVASGSRSEQYF,TGTGCCAGCAGTGAAGTTGCTAGCGGGTCCCGTTCCGAGCAGTACTTC,NA,TRBD2,16,TRBJ2-7,TRBV2